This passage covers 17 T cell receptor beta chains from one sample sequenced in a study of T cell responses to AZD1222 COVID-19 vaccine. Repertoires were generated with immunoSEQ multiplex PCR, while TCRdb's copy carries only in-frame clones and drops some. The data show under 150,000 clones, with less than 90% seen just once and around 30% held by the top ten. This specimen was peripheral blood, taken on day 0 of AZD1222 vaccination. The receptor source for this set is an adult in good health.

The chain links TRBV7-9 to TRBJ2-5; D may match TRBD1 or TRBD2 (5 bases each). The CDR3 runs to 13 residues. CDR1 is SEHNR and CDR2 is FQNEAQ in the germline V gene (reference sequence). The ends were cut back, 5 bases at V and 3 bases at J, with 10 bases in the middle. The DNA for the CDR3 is TGTGCCAGCAGCCTCGGGGCAAAAGAGACCCAGTACTTC. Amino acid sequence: CASSLGAKETQYF.

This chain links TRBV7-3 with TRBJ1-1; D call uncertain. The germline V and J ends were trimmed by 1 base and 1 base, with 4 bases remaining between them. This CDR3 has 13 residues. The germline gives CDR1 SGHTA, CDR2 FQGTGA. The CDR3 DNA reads TGTGCCAGCAGCTTAAGGGGGAACACTGAAGCTTTCTTT. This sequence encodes CASSLRGNTEAFF.

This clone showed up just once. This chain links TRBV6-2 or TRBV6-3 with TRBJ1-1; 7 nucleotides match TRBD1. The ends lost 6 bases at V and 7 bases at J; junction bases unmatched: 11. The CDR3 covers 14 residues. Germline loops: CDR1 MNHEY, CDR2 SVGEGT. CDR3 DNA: TGTGCCAGCAGCCCTATCGACAGGGTTATTGAAGCTTTCTTT. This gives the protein CASSPIDRVIEAFF.

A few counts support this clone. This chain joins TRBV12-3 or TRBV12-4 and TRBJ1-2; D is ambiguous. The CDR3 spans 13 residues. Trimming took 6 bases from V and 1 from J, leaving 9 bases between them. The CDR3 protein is CASSEQINYGYTF. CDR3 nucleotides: TGTGCCAGCAGCGAACAGATTAACTATGGCTACACCTTC.

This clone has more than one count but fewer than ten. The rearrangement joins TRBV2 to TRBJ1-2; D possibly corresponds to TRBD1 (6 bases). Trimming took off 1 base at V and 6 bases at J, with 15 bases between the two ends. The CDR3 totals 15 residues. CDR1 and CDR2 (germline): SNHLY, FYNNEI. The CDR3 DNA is TGTGCCAGCAGTGAAGGGTGGGGGACAAACAATGGCTACACCTTC. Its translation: CASSEGWGTNNGYTF.

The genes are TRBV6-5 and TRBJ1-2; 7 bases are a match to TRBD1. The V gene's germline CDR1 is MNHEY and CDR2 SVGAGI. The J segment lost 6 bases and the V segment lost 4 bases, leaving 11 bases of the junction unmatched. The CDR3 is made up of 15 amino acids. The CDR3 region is CASSSPPTGRDGYTF. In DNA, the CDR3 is TGTGCCAGCAGTTCCCCCCCGACAGGGAGGGATGGCTACACCTTC.

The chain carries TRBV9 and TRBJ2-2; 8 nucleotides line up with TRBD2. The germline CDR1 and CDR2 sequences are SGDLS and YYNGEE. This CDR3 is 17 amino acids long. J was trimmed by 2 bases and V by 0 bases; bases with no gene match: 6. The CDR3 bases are TGTGCCAGCAGCGTAGGTGGAGCGGGAGTCAACACCGGGGAGCTGTTTTTT. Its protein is CASSVGGAGVNTGELFF.

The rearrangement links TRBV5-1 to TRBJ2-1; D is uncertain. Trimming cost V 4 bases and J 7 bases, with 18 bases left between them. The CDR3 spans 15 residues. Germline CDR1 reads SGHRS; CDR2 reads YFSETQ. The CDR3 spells CASSPTGMVRNEQFF. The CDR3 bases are TGCGCCAGCAGCCCGACTGGGATGGTGCGGAATGAGCAGTTCTTC.

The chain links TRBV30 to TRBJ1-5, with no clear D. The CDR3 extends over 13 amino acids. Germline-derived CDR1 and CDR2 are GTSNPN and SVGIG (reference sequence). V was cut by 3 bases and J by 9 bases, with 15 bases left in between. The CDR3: CAWRENREGPQHF. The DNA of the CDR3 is TGTGCCTGGAGGGAAAACCGGGAGGGGCCCCAGCATTTT.

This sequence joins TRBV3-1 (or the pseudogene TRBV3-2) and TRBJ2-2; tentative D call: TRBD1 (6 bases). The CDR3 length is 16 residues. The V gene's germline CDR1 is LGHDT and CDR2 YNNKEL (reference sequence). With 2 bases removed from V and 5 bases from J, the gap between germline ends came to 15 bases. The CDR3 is CASSQRAGVGTGELFF. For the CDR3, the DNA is TGTGCCAGCAGCCAACGTGCAGGGGTGGGAACCGGGGAGCTGTTTTTT.

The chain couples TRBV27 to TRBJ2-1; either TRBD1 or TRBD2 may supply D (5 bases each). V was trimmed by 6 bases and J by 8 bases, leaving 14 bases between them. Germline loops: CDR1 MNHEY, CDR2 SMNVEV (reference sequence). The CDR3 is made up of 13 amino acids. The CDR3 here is CASRGPRGDEQFF. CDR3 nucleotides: TGTGCCAGCAGGGGACCTCGGGGCGATGAGCAGTTCTTC.

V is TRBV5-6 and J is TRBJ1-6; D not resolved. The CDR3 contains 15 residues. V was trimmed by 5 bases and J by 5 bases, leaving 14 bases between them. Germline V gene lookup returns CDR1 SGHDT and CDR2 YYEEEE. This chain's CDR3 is CASRLSGYDNSPLHF. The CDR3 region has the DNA TGTGCCAGCAGGTTGTCCGGCTATGATAATTCACCCCTCCACTTT.

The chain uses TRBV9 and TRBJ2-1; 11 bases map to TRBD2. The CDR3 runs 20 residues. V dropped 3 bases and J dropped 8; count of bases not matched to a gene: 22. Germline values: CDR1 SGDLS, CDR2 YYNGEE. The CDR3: CASSARDRWVASGGIDEQFF. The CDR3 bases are TGTGCCAGCAGCGCCAGGGACAGGTGGGTGGCTAGCGGGGGGATCGATGAGCAGTTCTTC.

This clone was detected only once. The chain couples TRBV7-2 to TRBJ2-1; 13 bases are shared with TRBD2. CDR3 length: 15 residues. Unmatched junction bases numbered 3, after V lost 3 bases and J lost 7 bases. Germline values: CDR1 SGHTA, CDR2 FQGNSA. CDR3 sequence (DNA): TGTGCCAGCAGCTTGACTAGCGGGGGGACTAATGAGCAGTTCTTC. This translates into CASSLTSGGTNEQFF.

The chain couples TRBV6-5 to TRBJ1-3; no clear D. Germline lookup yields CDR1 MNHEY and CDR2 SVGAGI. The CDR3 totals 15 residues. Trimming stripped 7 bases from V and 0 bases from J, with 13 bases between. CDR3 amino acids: CASIPLRSSGNTIYF. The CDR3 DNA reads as TGTGCCAGCATTCCCCTACGGAGCTCTGGAAACACCATATATTTT.

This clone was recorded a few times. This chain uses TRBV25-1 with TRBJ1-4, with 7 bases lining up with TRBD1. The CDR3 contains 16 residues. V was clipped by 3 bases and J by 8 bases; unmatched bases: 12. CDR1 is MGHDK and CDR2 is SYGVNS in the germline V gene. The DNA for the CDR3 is TGTGCCAGCAGTGAGGCAGGGGGGCCCGTTGGGGAAAAACTGTTTTTT. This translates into CASSEAGGPVGEKLFF.

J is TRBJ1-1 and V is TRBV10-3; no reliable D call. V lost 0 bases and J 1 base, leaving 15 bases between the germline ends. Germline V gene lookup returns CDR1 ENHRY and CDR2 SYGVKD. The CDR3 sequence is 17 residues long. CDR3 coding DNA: TGTGCCATCAGTGAGTCGCGGGTCAATCGGGCGAACACTGAAGCTTTCTTT. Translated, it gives CAISESRVNRANTEAFF.